The present entry profiles one T cell receptor beta chain with its context. No antigen is known for it. The draw of peripheral blood yielded roughly 9.1 milliliters from each donor. The data were taken from a study of blood T cells in healthy people across ages. PCR was performed a second time for about 7 to 12 cycles using a sample-barcoded 5' primer and a J-beta primer mix. MiXCR was run by TCRdb on the 5' RACE reads, yielding one entry per CDR3 protein. Found here are about 1.4 million distinct CDR3 sequences, 59% of them singletons; the top ten hold roughly 7%. This CDR3 region has 16 residues. J was trimmed by 6 bases and V by 0 bases; bases with no gene match: 2. CDR1 is MGHRA and CDR2 is YSYEKL in the germline V gene. Study outcomes and limitations: Higher diversity and more naive CD4+ cells were features of long-lived donors, compared to aged donors. Diversity of TCR beta per million T cells declined in a roughly linear way with age.

The sample consisted of blood. The receptor's source is a man between 18 and 29 years old in good health. The chain joins TRBV4-1 to TRBJ2-1; the match to TRBD2 covers 13 bases. The CDR3 region is CASSQEGTSGANEQFF. The CDR3 bases are TGCGCCAGCAGCCAAGAGGGGACTAGCGGGGCCAATGAGCAGTTCTTC.